This entry concerns a single T cell receptor beta chain. The sample holds other DNA sequences that translate to the same CDR3. The source of the sample is a study of blood T cell repertoires in COVID-19. Study details: The analysed material was cDNA or gDNA that came from T cells, B-cell-depleted T cells, or PBMCs.

This CDR3 is built from 11 residues. CDR1 is LGHDT, CDR2 YNNKEL, per germline (reference sequence). Trimming stripped 5 bases from V and 5 bases from J, with 6 bases between. This table comes from immunoSEQ multiplex PCR, and its TCRdb copy is limited to in-frame clones, with some not included. The sample carries some 120,000 clones, approximately 87% recorded once. The receptor's source is a woman aged 55-69 years with acute or convalescent COVID-19. J is TRBJ1-1 and V is TRBV3-1 (or the pseudogene TRBV3-2); tentative D call: TRBD1 (5 bases). Sequenced input: peripheral blood. The CDR3 here is CASSRQTEAFF. The CDR3 bases are TGTGCCAGCAGCAGACAGACTGAAGCTTTCTTT.